One and the same sample provided the 23 T cell receptor beta chains below, sequenced in a study of blood T cell repertoires in COVID-19. Some clones are missing from TCRdb's copy, which holds only in-frame ones; the method was immunoSEQ multiplex PCR. The sample includes 230,000 or so clones, approximately 80% seen only once; the top ten take 1.4%. Sequenced: peripheral blood. These receptors originate from a woman aged 40 to 50 who had recovered from COVID-19.

This clone was seen a handful of times. J is TRBJ1-5 and V is TRBV5-6; D gene unclear. Trimming left V 7 bases short and J 7 bases short, with 15 bases between. Germline V gives CDR1 SGHDT, CDR2 YYEEEE. The CDR3 consists of 13 residues. This chain's CDR3 is CASARGLGQPQHF. In nucleotides, the CDR3 is TGTGCCAGCGCTCGGGGTCTAGGACAGCCCCAGCATTTT.

The chain links TRBV6-1 to TRBJ2-7; 9 bases are a match to TRBD1. This CDR3 has 13 residues. V trimming: 3 bases; J trimming: 6 bases; junction bases outside the gene matches: 3. Germline values: CDR1 MNHNS, CDR2 SASEGT. This CDR3 reads CASSEQTGGEQYF. CDR3 DNA: TGTGCCAGCAGTGAGCAGACAGGGGGCGAGCAGTACTTC.

Written as DNA, the CDR3 is TGTGCCAGCAGCTTGGTGGCAGGGGGCACAGATACGCAGTATTTT. It specifies CASSLVAGGTDTQYF. The V call is TRBV5-6, the J call TRBJ2-3, with D possibly being TRBD1 (6 bases). Trimming shortened V by 0 bases and J by 1 base, and 9 bases separated the two germline ends. Per germline, CDR1 SGHDT and CDR2 YYEEEE. CDR3 size: 15 residues.

The chain carries TRBV6-6 and TRBJ1-5, with 12 bases aligning to TRBD1. The V segment lost 10 bases and the J segment 1 base; nucleotides outside the gene matches: 2. Germline V gene sequence: CDR1 MNHNY, CDR2 SVGAGI (reference sequence). This CDR3 region has 14 residues. The CDR3 nucleotides are TGTGCCATAGGGACAGGGGGCAGCAATCAGCCCCAGCATTTT. It specifies CAIGTGGSNQPQHF.

V and J are TRBV11-2 and TRBJ2-1; 7 bases line up with TRBD2. CDR3 size: 15 residues. Germline CDR1 and CDR2: SGHAT and FQNNGV. Trimming removed 3 bases from V and 5 bases from J; junction bases left unmatched: 7. The CDR3 DNA is TGTGCCAGCAGCTTGGAGGGACTACCGAACAATGAGCAGTTCTTC. It specifies CASSLEGLPNNEQFF.

This chain connects TRBV5-1 to TRBJ1-1, with D possibly matching TRBD1 (5 bases). The CDR3 length is 15 residues. V lost 3 bases to trimming and J lost 1 base, with 13 bases between them. Germline loops: CDR1 SGHRS, CDR2 YFSETQ. The CDR3 protein is CASSWHSGTNTEAFF. As DNA, the CDR3 is TGCGCCAGCAGCTGGCACAGCGGGACGAACACTGAAGCTTTCTTT.

This chain links TRBV2 with TRBJ2-3; 9 bases are a match to TRBD2. CDR1 and CDR2 from the germline V gene are SNHLY and FYNNEI. This CDR3 has 13 amino acids. J lost 2 bases, V lost 10 bases, and 4 bases had no gene match. CDR3 loop: CATRLAATDTQYF. The CDR3 DNA reads TGTGCCACCCGACTAGCGGCCACAGATACGCAGTATTTT.

The J gene is TRBJ2-3, the V gene TRBV6-5; 9 bases are shared with TRBD1. The CDR3 length is 16 residues. Germline CDR1 is MNHEY and CDR2 is SVGAGI. V shed 3 bases, J shed 10 bases, and the junction held 14 bases outside the gene matches. CDR3 region: CASSYRTGVVSGAQYF. For the CDR3, the DNA is TGTGCCAGCAGTTATAGGACAGGGGTTGTCTCGGGGGCGCAGTATTTT.

This rearrangement joins TRBV11-2 to TRBJ1-1, with D uncertain. Germline V gene sequence: CDR1 SGHAT, CDR2 FQNNGV. The V gene lost 4 bases and the J gene lost 10 bases, with 16 bases spanning the gap. CDR3 size: 13 residues. The CDR3 DNA follows: TGTGCCAGCAGCTCCACTCAAGGGAGAGGAGCTTTCTTT. Translating it yields CASSSTQGRGAFF.

The chain has TRBV7-9 and TRBJ2-1, with 7 bases matching TRBD2. This CDR3 is built from 14 residues. The V gene's germline CDR1 is SEHNR and CDR2 FQNEAQ (reference sequence). The junction had 2 bases not matched to a gene; V was cut back by 5 bases and J by 1 base. CDR3 sequence: CASSRGESYNEQFF. The CDR3 DNA sequence: TGTGCCAGCAGCCGGGGGGAATCCTACAATGAGCAGTTCTTC.

The chain uses TRBV19 and TRBJ1-2; 12 nucleotides align to TRBD1. V shed 3 bases and J 6 bases; nucleotides not matched to a gene: 11. The CDR3 loop spans 17 amino acids. Germline values: CDR1 LNHDA, CDR2 SQIVND (reference sequence). The CDR3 loop reads CASSMRGQGAFMDGYTF. The CDR3 DNA sequence: TGTGCCAGTAGTATGAGGGGACAGGGGGCGTTTATGGATGGCTACACCTTC.

This chain uses TRBV19 with TRBJ2-1; 11 nucleotides agree with TRBD1. The CDR3 extends over 14 amino acids. The J segment lost 8 bases and the V segment lost 6 bases, leaving 6 bases of the junction unmatched. In germline, CDR1 is LNHDA, CDR2 SQIVND (reference sequence). The CDR3 spells CASSRTGGLDEQFF. The CDR3 DNA reads as TGTGCCAGTAGCCGGACAGGGGGCCTCGATGAGCAGTTCTTC.

This clone was recorded a few times. The CDR3 region is CASSSGQDPYEQYF. Written as DNA, the CDR3 is TGTGCCAGCAGCTCCGGACAGGATCCCTACGAGCAGTACTTC. J is TRBJ2-7 and V is TRBV7-9; 7 nucleotides match TRBD1. Germline V gives CDR1 SEHNR, CDR2 FQNEAQ (reference sequence). This CDR3 region has 14 residues. V was pared by 4 bases and J by 2 bases, with 5 bases of the junction left unmatched.

This chain joins TRBV20-1 and TRBJ1-1; no clear D gene. Germline V gene lookup returns CDR1 DFQATT and CDR2 SNEGSKA (reference sequence). The CDR3 is made up of 16 amino acids. The V gene lost 3 bases and the J gene lost 3 bases, with 20 bases spanning the gap. The CDR3 loop is CSASDGGIPWDTEAFF. CDR3 DNA: TGCAGTGCTAGTGACGGCGGGATCCCCTGGGACACTGAAGCTTTCTTT.

The chain joins TRBV5-1 to TRBJ2-1; possibly TRBD2 for D (5 bases). The germline V gene has CDR1 SGHRS and CDR2 YFSETQ. The CDR3 runs 16 residues. Trimming pared 4 bases from V and 0 bases from J, leaving 14 bases between. The CDR3: CASSVVLGSSYNEQFF. The CDR3 nucleotides read TGCGCCAGCAGCGTCGTACTAGGGAGCTCCTACAATGAGCAGTTCTTC.

This chain links TRBV24-1 with TRBJ2-1; 8 bases line up with TRBD2. The CDR3 contains 17 residues. The trim removed 4 bases at V and 5 bases at J, leaving 12 bases unmatched. Germline loops: CDR1 KGHDR, CDR2 SFDVKD. In DNA, the CDR3 is TGTGCCACCAGTGAGCCTGACCATAGCGGGGCCCACAATGAGCAGTTCTTC. Translated: CATSEPDHSGAHNEQFF.

This rearrangement joins TRBV6-5 to TRBJ2-7, with 9 bases that match TRBD2. This CDR3 spans 14 amino acids. CDR1 MNHEY and CDR2 SVGAGI come from the germline V gene. Unmatched junction bases numbered 6, after V lost 7 bases and J lost 2 bases. The CDR3 loop reads CASKLAGAAYEQYF. The CDR3 coding sequence is TGTGCCAGCAAATTAGCGGGGGCCGCCTACGAGCAGTACTTC.

The J gene is TRBJ2-2, the V gene TRBV7-2; perhaps TRBD2 as D (5 bases). In germline, CDR1 is SGHTA, CDR2 FQGNSA. V lost 3 bases, J lost 0 bases, and 8 bases lay in between. The length of the CDR3 is 15 residues. The CDR3 protein is CASSLAGANTGELFF. The DNA for the CDR3 is TGTGCCAGCAGCTTGGCGGGTGCGAACACCGGGGAGCTGTTTTTT.

V usage is TRBV4-3 and J usage is TRBJ1-6, with TRBD1 matching 7 bases. Germline V lookup: CDR1 LGHNA, CDR2 YSLEER. The CDR3 contains 18 residues. V was clipped by 0 bases and J by 0 bases; unmatched bases: 5. CDR3 DNA sequence: TGCGCCAGCAGCCAAGAGCCGACAGGGAGCTCCTATAATTCACCCCTCCACTTT. Residues: CASSQEPTGSSYNSPLHF.

V usage is TRBV9 and J usage is TRBJ2-3, with D perhaps matching TRBD1 (6 bases). Trimming left V 2 bases short and J 0 bases short, with 13 bases between. Germline CDR1 reads SGDLS; CDR2 reads YYNGEE. The CDR3 is 16 amino acids. The CDR3 spells CASSVRQATSTDTQYF. The CDR3 region has the DNA TGTGCCAGCAGCGTCCGACAGGCCACTAGCACAGATACGCAGTATTTT.

The V and J genes are TRBV7-2 and TRBJ2-3; 8 nucleotides align to TRBD1. The CDR3 is 13 residues long. Trimming took 5 bases from V and 6 from J; bases not matched to a gene: 4. Germline V gene data show CDR1 as SGHTA and CDR2 as FQGNSA. CDR3 DNA: TGTGCCAGCAGCACGTACAGGGGGGATACGCAGTATTTT. Protein product: CASSTYRGDTQYF.

In this sample, this clone turned up a few times. The chain uses TRBV6-1 and TRBJ2-7; possible D gene TRBD1, 6 bases. The V gene's germline CDR1 is MNHNS and CDR2 SASEGT. Between the trimmed V and J ends, which lost 3 bases and 3 bases, there was a span of 15 bases. The CDR3 is 15 residues long. CDR3 residues: CASSDLQTGRYEQYF. CDR3 DNA sequence: TGTGCCAGCAGTGATCTACAGACAGGTCGCTACGAGCAGTACTTC.

The chain couples TRBV5-1 to TRBJ1-2; TRBD1 is a possible D gene (6 bases). Germline CDR1 SGHRS, CDR2 YFSETQ. This CDR3 contains 13 residues. V was shortened by 4 bases and J by 6 bases, with 13 bases between the two germline ends. CDR3 bases: TGCGCCAGCAGCCGACCCGAGGGGGATGGCTACACCTTC. This gives the protein CASSRPEGDGYTF.